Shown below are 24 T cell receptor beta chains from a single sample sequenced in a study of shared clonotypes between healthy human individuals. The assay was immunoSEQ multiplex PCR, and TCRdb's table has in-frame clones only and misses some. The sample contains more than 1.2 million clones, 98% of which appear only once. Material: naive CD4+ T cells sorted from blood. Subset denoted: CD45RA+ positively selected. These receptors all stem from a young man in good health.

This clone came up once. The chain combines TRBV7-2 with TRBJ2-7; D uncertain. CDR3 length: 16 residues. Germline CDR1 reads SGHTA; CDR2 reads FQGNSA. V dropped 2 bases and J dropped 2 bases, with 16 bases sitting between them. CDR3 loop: CASSLSPRIQAYEQYF. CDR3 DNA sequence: TGTGCCAGCAGCTTAAGTCCCCGGATTCAGGCCTACGAGCAGTACTTC.

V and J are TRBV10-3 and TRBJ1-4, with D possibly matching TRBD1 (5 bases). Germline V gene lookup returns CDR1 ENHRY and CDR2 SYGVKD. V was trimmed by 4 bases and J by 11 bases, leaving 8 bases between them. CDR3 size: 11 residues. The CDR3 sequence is CAISVAGKLFF. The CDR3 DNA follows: TGTGCCATCAGTGTGGCAGGGAAACTGTTTTTT.

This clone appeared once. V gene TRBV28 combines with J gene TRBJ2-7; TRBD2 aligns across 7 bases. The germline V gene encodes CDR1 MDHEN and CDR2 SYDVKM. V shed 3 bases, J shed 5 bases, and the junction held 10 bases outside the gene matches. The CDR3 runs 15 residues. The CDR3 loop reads CASSFRWRGSHEQYF. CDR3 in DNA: TGTGCCAGCAGTTTTCGATGGCGGGGGTCCCACGAGCAGTACTTC.

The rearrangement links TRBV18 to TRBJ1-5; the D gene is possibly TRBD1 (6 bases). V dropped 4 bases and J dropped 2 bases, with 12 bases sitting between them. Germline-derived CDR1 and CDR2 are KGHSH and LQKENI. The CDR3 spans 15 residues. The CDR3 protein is CASSLGQLGNQPQHF. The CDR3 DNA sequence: TGTGCCAGCTCACTCGGACAGCTAGGCAATCAGCCCCAGCATTTT.

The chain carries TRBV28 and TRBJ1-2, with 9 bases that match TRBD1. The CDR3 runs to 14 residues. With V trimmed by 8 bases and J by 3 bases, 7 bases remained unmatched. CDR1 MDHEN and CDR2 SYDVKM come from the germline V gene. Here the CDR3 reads CASGRTGEDYGYTF. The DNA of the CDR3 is TGTGCCAGCGGAAGGACAGGGGAAGACTATGGCTACACCTTC.

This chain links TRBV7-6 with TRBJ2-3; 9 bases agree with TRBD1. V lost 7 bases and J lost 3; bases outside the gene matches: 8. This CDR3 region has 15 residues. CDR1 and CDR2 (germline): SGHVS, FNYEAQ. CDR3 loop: CASNQPGQGTDTQYF. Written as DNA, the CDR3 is TGTGCCAGCAACCAACCGGGACAGGGAACAGATACGCAGTATTTT.

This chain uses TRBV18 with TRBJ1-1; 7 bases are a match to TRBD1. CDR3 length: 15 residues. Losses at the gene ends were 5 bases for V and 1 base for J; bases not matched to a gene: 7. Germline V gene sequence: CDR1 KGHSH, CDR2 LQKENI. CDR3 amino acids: CASSTRQGGNTEAFF. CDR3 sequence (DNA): TGTGCCAGCTCAACCCGACAGGGTGGGAACACTGAAGCTTTCTTT.

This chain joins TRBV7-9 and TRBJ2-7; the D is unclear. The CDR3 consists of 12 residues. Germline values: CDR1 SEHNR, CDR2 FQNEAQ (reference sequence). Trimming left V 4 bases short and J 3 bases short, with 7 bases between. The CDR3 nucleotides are TGTGCCAGCAGCTCCCTCAACTACGAGCAGTACTTC. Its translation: CASSSLNYEQYF.

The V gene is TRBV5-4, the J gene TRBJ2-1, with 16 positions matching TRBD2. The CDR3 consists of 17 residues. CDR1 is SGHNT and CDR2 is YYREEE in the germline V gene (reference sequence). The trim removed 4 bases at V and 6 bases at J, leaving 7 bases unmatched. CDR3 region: CASSPQGLAGGVNEQFF. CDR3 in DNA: TGTGCCAGCAGCCCGCAGGGACTAGCGGGAGGGGTCAATGAGCAGTTCTTC.

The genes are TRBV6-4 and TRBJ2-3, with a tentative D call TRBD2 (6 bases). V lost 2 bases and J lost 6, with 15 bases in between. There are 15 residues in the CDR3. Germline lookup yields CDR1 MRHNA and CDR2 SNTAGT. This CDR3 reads CASSDVGVAGDTQYF. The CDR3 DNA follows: TGTGCCAGCAGTGACGTCGGGGTGGCGGGGGATACGCAGTATTTT.

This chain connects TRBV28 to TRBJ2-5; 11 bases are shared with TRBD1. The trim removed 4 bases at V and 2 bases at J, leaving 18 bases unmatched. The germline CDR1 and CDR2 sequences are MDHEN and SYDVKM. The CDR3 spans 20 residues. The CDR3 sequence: CASSSNQQKGQGGLQETQYF. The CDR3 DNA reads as TGTGCCAGCAGTTCTAACCAACAGAAGGGACAGGGGGGCCTACAAGAGACCCAGTACTTC.

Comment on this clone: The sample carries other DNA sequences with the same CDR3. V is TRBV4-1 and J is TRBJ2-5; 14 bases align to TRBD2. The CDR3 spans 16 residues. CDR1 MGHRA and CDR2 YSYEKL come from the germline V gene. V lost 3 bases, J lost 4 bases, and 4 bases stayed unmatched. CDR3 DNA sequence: TGCGCCAGCAGCCAGCTGGGACTAGCGGGAGTAGAGACCCAGTACTTC. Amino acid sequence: CASSQLGLAGVETQYF.

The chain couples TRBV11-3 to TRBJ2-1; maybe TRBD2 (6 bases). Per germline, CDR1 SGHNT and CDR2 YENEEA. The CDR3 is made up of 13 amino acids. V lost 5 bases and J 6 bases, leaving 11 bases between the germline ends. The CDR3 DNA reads TGTGCCAGCAGCCCGGGGACTTCCAATGAGCAGTTCTTC. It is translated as CASSPGTSNEQFF.

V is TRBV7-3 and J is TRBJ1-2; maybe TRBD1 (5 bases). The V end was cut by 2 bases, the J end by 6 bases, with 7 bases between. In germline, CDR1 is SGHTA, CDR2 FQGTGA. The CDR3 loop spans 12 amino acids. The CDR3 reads CASSLRGDGYTF. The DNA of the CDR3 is TGTGCCAGCAGCTTACGAGGGGATGGCTACACCTTC. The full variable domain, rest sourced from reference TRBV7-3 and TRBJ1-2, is GAGVSQTPSNKVTEKGKYVELRCDPISGHTALYWYRQSLGQGPEFLIYFQGTGAADDSGLPNDRFFAVRPEGSVSTLKIQRTERGDSAVYLCASSLRGDGYTFGSGTRLTVV.

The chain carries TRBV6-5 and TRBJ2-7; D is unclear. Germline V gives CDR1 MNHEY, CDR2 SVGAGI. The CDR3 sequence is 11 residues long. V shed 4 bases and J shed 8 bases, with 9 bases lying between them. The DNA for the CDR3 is TGTGCCAGCAGTTCCCCGTTCAAGCAGTACTTC. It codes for CASSSPFKQYF.

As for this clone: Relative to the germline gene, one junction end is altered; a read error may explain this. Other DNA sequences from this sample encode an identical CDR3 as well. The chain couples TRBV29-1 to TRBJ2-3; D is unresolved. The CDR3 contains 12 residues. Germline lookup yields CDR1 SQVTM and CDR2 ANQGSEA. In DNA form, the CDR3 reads TGCAGCGTTGAAGTGGGCACCGATACGCAGTATTTT. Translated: CSVEVGTDTQYF.

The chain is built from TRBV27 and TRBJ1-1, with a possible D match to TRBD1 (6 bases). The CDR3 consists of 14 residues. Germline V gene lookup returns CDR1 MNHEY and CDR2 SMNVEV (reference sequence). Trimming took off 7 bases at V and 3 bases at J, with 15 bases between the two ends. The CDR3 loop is CASKPGGRDTEAFF. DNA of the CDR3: TGTGCCAGCAAACCCGGGGGCAGGGACACTGAAGCTTTCTTT.

The CDR3 protein is CASSLLGGQETQYF. CDR3 nucleotide sequence: TGTGCCAGCAGTTTATTAGGGGGACAGGAGACCCAGTACTTC. The chain is built from TRBV27 and TRBJ2-5, with TRBD1 identical over 7 bases. J was trimmed by 5 bases and V by 1 base; bases with no gene match: 4. The germline V gene encodes CDR1 MNHEY and CDR2 SMNVEV (reference sequence). The CDR3 spans 14 residues.

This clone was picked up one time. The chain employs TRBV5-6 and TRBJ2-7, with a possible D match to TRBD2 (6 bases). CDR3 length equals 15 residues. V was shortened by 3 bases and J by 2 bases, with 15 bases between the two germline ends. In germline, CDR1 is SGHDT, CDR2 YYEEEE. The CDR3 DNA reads TGTGCCAGCAGCTCCATTAGGCCGGGAGCCTACGAGCAGTACTTC. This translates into CASSSIRPGAYEQYF.

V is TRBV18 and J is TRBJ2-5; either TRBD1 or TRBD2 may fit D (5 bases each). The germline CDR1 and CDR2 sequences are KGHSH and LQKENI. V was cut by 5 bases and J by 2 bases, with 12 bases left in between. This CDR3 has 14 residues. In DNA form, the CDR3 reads TGTGCCAGCTCATCTCCGGGGCTTCAAGAGACCCAGTACTTC. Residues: CASSSPGLQETQYF.

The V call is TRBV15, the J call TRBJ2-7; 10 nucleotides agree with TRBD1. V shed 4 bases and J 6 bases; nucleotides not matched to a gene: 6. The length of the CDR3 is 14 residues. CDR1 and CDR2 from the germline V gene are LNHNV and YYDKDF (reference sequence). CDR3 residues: CATSIGDRGAEQYF. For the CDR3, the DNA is TGTGCCACCAGCATTGGGGACAGGGGTGCCGAGCAGTACTTC.

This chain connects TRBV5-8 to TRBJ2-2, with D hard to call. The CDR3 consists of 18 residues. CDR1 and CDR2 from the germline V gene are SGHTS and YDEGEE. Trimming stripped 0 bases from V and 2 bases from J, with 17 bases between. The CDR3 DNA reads TGTGCCAGCAGCTTGGGGTGGCTCCCCGGCTTCAACACCGGGGAGCTGTTTTTT. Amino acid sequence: CASSLGWLPGFNTGELFF.

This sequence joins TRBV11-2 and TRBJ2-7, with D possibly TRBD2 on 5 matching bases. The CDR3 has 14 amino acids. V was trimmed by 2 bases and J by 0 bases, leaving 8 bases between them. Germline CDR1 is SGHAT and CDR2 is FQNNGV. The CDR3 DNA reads TGTGCCAGCAGCTTATTAGGGAGCTCCTACGAGCAGTACTTC. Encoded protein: CASSLLGSSYEQYF.

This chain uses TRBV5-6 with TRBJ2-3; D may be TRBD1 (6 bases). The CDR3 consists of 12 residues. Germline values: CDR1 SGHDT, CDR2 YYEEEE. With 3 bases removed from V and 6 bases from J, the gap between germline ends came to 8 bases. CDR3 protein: CASSSQGDTQYF. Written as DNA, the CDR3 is TGTGCCAGCAGCTCACAGGGCGATACGCAGTATTTT.